The 7 T cell receptor beta chains in this list originate from one sample, sequenced in a study of cytomegalovirus exposure and HLA in healthy donors. PCR amplification relied on 60 Vbeta primers (plus 13 Jbeta primers). Sequenced by immunoSEQ multiplex PCR; TCRdb stores in-frame clones only, minus some. Of tens of thousands of clones in the sample, 65% to 70% are singletons; the top ten hold 10% to 11%. The source material was PBMCs. The source of these receptors is a woman in her twenties or thirties in good health and CMV-seronegative.

V gene TRBV5-5 combines with J gene TRBJ2-7; D might be TRBD2 (5 bases). Germline CDR1 SGHKS, CDR2 YYEKEE (reference sequence). Trimming pared 0 bases from V and 2 bases from J, leaving 9 bases between. The CDR3 extends over 14 amino acids. CDR3 sequence reads: CASSLGQTTYEQYF. The CDR3 DNA reads TGTGCCAGCAGCTTGGGGCAGACTACCTACGAGCAGTACTTC.

The gene calls are TRBV29-1 and TRBJ2-6; weak D call: TRBD2 (6 bases). The V end lost 4 bases, the J end lost 1 base, and 14 bases lay between the germline ends. This CDR3 has 16 residues. CDR1 and CDR2 from the germline V gene are SQVTM and ANQGSEA. CDR3 loop: CSVAFRGRSGANVLTF. The CDR3 DNA is TGCAGCGTTGCATTCCGGGGGAGGTCTGGGGCCAACGTCCTGACTTTC. The variable domain in full, with the rest retrieved from reference TRBV29-1 and TRBJ2-6, is SAVISQKPSRDICQRGTSLTIQCQVDSQVTMMFWYRQQPGQSLTLIATANQGSEATYESGFVIDKFPISRPNLTFSTLTVSNMSPEDSSIYLCSVAFRGRSGANVLTFGAGSRLTVL.

In its sample, this clone was seen a few times. CDR3 sequence reads: CSVGGGGDTQYF. The CDR3 nucleotides are TGCAGCGTTGGGGGGGGCGGAGATACGCAGTATTTT. This sequence joins TRBV29-1 and TRBJ2-3; the D gene is possibly TRBD2 (7 bases). This CDR3 region has 12 residues. Trimming took 4 bases from V and 5 from J, leaving 10 bases between them. Germline V CDR1 and CDR2: SQVTM, ANQGSEA.

The CDR3 region is CATGATGKFETQYF. CDR3 coding DNA: TGTGCCACCGGGGCGACAGGGAAGTTCGAGACCCAGTACTTC. V and J are TRBV28 and TRBJ2-5, with 7 positions matching TRBD1. The germline V gene encodes CDR1 MDHEN and CDR2 SYDVKM. The CDR3 loop spans 14 amino acids. V shed 10 bases and J 5 bases; nucleotides not matched to a gene: 13.

The chain uses TRBV9 and TRBJ2-7, with D unclear. V was shortened by 0 bases and J by 0 bases, with 4 bases between the two germline ends. From germline, CDR1 is SGDLS and CDR2 YYNGEE. The length of the CDR3 is 13 residues. The CDR3 DNA reads as TGTGCCAGCAGCGTAGCCCACTCCTACGAGCAGTACTTC. It translates to CASSVAHSYEQYF. Full variable domain (remainder filled in from reference TRBV9 and TRBJ2-7): DSGVTQTPKHLITATGQRVTLRCSPRSGDLSVYWYQQSLDQGLQFLIQYYNGEERAKGNILERFSAQQFPDLHSELNLSSLELGDSALYFCASSVAHSYEQYFGPGTRLTVT.

A few counts support this clone. The J gene is TRBJ2-3, the V gene TRBV2; D not certain. V was pared by 2 bases and J by 4 bases, with 4 bases between. The CDR3 runs to 12 residues. Germline V gene lookup returns CDR1 SNHLY and CDR2 FYNNEI. The CDR3 protein is CASSELADTQYF. As DNA, the CDR3 is TGTGCCAGCAGTGAACTCGCAGATACGCAGTATTTT.

The chain combines TRBV2 with TRBJ1-3; D remains ambiguous. The CDR3 runs 15 residues. Germline V gene data show CDR1 as SNHLY and CDR2 as FYNNEI. V shed 8 bases and J shed 0 bases, with 14 bases lying between them. CDR3 region: CASAHRVYSGNTIYF. In nucleotides, the CDR3 is TGTGCCAGCGCCCACCGGGTATACTCTGGAAACACCATATATTTT.